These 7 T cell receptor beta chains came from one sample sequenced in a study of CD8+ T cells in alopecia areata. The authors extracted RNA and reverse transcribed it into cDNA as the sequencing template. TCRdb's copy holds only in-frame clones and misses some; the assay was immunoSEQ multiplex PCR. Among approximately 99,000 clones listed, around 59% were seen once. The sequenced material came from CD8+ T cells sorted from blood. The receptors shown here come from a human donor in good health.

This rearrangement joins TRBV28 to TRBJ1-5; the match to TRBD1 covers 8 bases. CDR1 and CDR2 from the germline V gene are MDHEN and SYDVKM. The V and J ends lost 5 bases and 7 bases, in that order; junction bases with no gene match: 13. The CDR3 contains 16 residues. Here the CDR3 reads CASSLPAGGFGQPQHF. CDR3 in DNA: TGTGCCAGCAGTCTTCCCGCAGGGGGCTTCGGGCAGCCCCAGCATTTT.

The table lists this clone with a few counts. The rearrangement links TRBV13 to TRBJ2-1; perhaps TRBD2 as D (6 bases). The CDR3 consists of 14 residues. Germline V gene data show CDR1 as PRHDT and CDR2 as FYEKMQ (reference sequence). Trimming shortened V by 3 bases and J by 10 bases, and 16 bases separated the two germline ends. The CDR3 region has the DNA TGTGCCAGCAGCTTGATGCCCCCCCGGGGGGAGCAGTTCTTC. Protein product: CASSLMPPRGEQFF.

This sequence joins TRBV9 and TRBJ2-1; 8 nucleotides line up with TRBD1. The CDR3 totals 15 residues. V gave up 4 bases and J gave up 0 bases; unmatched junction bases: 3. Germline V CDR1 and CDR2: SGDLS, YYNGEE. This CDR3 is CASSTGGSSYNEQFF. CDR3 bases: TGTGCCAGCAGCACAGGGGGGAGCTCCTACAATGAGCAGTTCTTC.

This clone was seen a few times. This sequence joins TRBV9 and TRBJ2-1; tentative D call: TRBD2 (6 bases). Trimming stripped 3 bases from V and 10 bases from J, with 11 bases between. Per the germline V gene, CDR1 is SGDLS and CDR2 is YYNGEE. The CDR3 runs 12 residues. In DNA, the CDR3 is TGTGCCAGCAGCGGGACGGGGGTGGAGCAGTTCTTC. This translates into CASSGTGVEQFF.

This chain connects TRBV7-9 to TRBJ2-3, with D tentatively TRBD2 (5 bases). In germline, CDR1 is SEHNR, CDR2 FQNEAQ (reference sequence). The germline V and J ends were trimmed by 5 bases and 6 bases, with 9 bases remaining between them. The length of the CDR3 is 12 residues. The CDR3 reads CASSPSGDTQYF. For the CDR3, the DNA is TGTGCCAGCAGCCCCTCGGGGGATACGCAGTATTTT.

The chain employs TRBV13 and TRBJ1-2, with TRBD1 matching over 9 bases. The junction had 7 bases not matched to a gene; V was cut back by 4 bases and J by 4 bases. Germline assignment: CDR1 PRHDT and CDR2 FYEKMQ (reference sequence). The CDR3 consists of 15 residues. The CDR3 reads CASSSSGQGTYGYTF. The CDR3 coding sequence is TGTGCCAGCAGCTCCTCGGGACAGGGTACCTATGGCTACACCTTC.

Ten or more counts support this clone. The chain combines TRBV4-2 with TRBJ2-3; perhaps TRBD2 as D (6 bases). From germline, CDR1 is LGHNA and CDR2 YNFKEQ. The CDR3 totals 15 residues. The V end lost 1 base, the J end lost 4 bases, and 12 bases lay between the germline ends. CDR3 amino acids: CASSQGVSGPDTQYF. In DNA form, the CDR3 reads TGTGCCAGCAGCCAAGGGGTTAGCGGCCCAGATACGCAGTATTTT.